What follows is one T cell receptor beta chain and its context. This sample is part of a study of blood T cell repertoires in COVID-19. Study-level information: Italy, Spain and the United States were the sources of the convalescent and acute COVID-19 samples.

Germline loops: CDR1 SGDLS, CDR2 YYNGEE. V dropped 2 bases and J dropped 3; count of bases not matched to a gene: 7. This CDR3 spans 16 amino acids. Here immunoSEQ multiplex PCR was the method, and the copy in TCRdb shows in-frame clones only, minus some. This sample carries a few hundred thousand clones, 89% of them seen once, and the ten largest clones take around 1.9%. The V and J genes are TRBV9 and TRBJ2-1; 8 bases line up with TRBD2. The receptor was derived from a woman between 55 and 75 years old who had recovered from COVID-19. Input material: PBMCs or T cells enriched from blood (not recorded which). CDR3 DNA sequence: TGTGCCAGCAGCGTTTTAGGGACTAGTATCTACAATGAGCAGTTCTTC. Amino acid sequence: CASSVLGTSIYNEQFF.